This is a list of T cell receptor beta chains from one sample in a study of cytomegalovirus exposure and HLA in healthy donors. Clones were sequenced by immunoSEQ multiplex PCR, and TCRdb holds only the in-frame ones, with some missing. This sample has some 130,000 clones, with 75% to 85% found just once. Sequenced sample: PBMCs. These receptor sequences come from a male donor in good health and CMV-seropositive. Both conserved end residues are part of each CDR3. Fields, in order: D gene, J gene, clone size, V gene, CDR3 DNA, CDR3 protein. The D gene is left open where the match is weak. Clone size, where shown, is once, few, many, or a class for clones that have expanded.

. | TRBJ1-1 | . | TRBV5-8 | TGTGCCAGCAGCTTGATAATCGGGGGGGGAGCTTTCTTT | CASSLIIGGGAFF
. | TRBJ2-5 | . | TRBV9 | TGTGCCAGCAGCGTAGAGGGGCAGGGGGAGACCCAGTACTTC | CASSVEGQGETQYF
. | TRBJ1-1 | . | TRBV7-3 | TGTGCCAGCAGCTTCGGCAGGGATACTGAAGCTTTCTTT | CASSFGRDTEAFF
. | TRBJ2-7 | few | TRBV7-7 | TGTGCTAGCAGCTTGGCGGAGAGCTCCTACGAGCAGTACTTC | CASSLAESSYEQYF
TRBD1 | TRBJ1-5 | . | TRBV7-2 | TGTGCCAGCAGTTCAACCGGGACAGGGGCCCTCGATCAGCCCCAGCATTTT | CASSSTGTGALDQPQHF
. | TRBJ2-1 | . | TRBV6-5 | TGTGCCAGCAGCAGCCAGGTGGGTGCTGATGAGCAGTTCTTC | CASSSQVGADEQFF
. | TRBJ2-3 | . | TRBV7-9 | TGTGCCAGCAGCAACAGGGACCCTAGCACAGATACGCAGTATTTT | CASSNRDPSTDTQYF
TRBD2 | TRBJ2-1 | . | TRBV13 | TGTGCCAGCAGCTCGCGGACTAGCGGGAGGAGTGAGCAGTTCTTC | CASSSRTSGRSEQFF
TRBD2 | TRBJ2-5 | . | TRBV7-9 | TGTGCCAGCAGCTTTATGGCGGGAGTCGCGAGGGAGACCCAGTACTTC | CASSFMAGVARETQYF
TRBD2 | TRBJ2-3 | . | TRBV5-4 | TGTGCCAGCAGCTTGGTTGCTCCTAGCGGGGGCTACACAGATACGCAGTATTTT | CASSLVAPSGGYTDTQYF
TRBD1 | TRBJ2-7 | . | TRBV30 | TGTGCCTGGAGCCCAGGGGGCCTAGTCTACGAGCAGTACTTC | CAWSPGGLVYEQYF
TRBD2 | TRBJ2-7 | . | TRBV5-1 | TGCGCCAGCAGCTTGGGGGCGGGAGTCGGTTACGAGCAGTACTTC | CASSLGAGVGYEQYF
TRBD2 | TRBJ2-5 | . | TRBV4-2 | TGTGCCAGCAGCTCAGGACTAGCGGGAGGGTCACGGGAGACCCAGTACTTC | CASSSGLAGGSRETQYF
TRBD2 | TRBJ2-1 | . | TRBV6-5 | TGTGCCAGCAGATTTAGCGGGAGTACCCACAATGAGCAGTTCTTC | CASRFSGSTHNEQFF
. | TRBJ1-1 | . | TRBV14 | TGTGCCAGCAGTCCGACGGGTCCCGAAGCTTTCTTT | CASSPTGPEAFF
. | TRBJ2-1 | . | TRBV4-3 | TGCGCCAGCAGCCAAGATCCTAGTAGCGGCTCCTACAATGAGCAGTTCTTC | CASSQDPSSGSYNEQFF
TRBD2 | TRBJ2-7 | . | TRBV7-9 | TGTGCCAGCAGCTGGACTAGCGGGAGACCCGAGCAGTACTTC | CASSWTSGRPEQYF
. | TRBJ1-5 | . | TRBV19 | TGTGCCAGTAGTATAGGAGGGAGCCTTTGGGGGGATCAGCCCCAGCATTTT | CASSIGGSLWGDQPQHF
TRBD2 | TRBJ2-2 | . | TRBV11-3 | TGTGCCAGCAGCCAGGGACTAGCGGCGAACACCGGGGAGCTGTTTTTT | CASSQGLAANTGELFF
. | TRBJ2-3 | . | TRBV2 | TGTGCCAGCAGTTTGGGGGGAGCGCAAGATACGCAGTATTTT | CASSLGGAQDTQYF
. | TRBJ1-2 | . | TRBV6-1 | TGTGCCAGCAGTGAAGATGAGCGGCGAAGTTATGGCTACACCTTC | CASSEDERRSYGYTF